The rows below give T cell receptor beta chains drawn from one sample of a study of cytomegalovirus exposure and HLA in healthy donors. Sequencing used immunoSEQ multiplex PCR; TCRdb keeps in-frame clones, though not all of them. The sample has 130,000 to 150,000 clones; roughly nine tenths are singletons. Specimen: PBMCs. Receptors originate from a young woman in good health and CMV-seropositive. The CDR3 runs from the conserved cysteine through the conserved F or W. The D gene is left open where the match is weak. Size tells how often a clone was seen (once, few, many) or the class of an expanded clone, and some rows leave it out.

j_call,d_call,clone_size,v_call,cdr3_nt,cdr3_aa
TRBJ2-7,NA,NA,TRBV7-8,TGTGCCAGCAGCTCCACAGGGCCCGAGCAGTACTTC,CASSSTGPEQYF
TRBJ2-1,NA,NA,TRBV2,TGTGCCAGCAGTGAAACAGGGTACAATGAGCAGTTCTTC,CASSETGYNEQFF
TRBJ1-2,NA,once,TRBV28,TGTGCCAGCAGCCTTATCCCCCTCGGGTCCTATGGCTACACCTTC,CASSLIPLGSYGYTF
TRBJ1-5,TRBD1,few,TRBV7-8,TGTGCCAGCAGCTACACAGGGGGCATCAATCAGCCCCAGCATTTT,CASSYTGGINQPQHF
TRBJ1-2,NA,NA,TRBV7-2,TGTGCCAGCAGCTTATCTGGGGCCCACGGCTACACCTTC,CASSLSGAHGYTF
TRBJ2-3,NA,NA,TRBV9,TGTGCCAGCAGCGTAGGCGGACTCACAGATACGCAGTATTTT,CASSVGGLTDTQYF
TRBJ2-7,TRBD1,NA,TRBV28,TGTGCCAGCGGCCAGAGACAGGGCTACGAGCAGTACTTC,CASGQRQGYEQYF
TRBJ1-2,NA,NA,TRBV6-5,TGTGCCAGCTTCCAGGGGTTGGTTGGCTACACCTTC,CASFQGLVGYTF
TRBJ2-5,TRBD1,once,TRBV29-1,TGCAGCGTTGTACCAGGGGGTCAGGAGACCCAGTACTTC,CSVVPGGQETQYF
TRBJ1-2,NA,NA,TRBV5-5,TGTGCCAGCAGCTCTAGGGCAGGGAACTATGGCTACACCTTC,CASSSRAGNYGYTF
TRBJ1-1,NA,NA,TRBV28,TGTGCCAGCAGTACGCGGGGGGGGGTGAACACTGAAGCTTTCTTT,CASSTRGGVNTEAFF
TRBJ2-6,NA,NA,TRBV5-1,TGCGCCAGCAGCTTGTCTGGCAGGGAAAATCCGGCCAACGTCCTGACTTTC,CASSLSGRENPANVLTF
TRBJ1-5,NA,NA,TRBV28,TGTGCCAGCTGCTCAGGGTACCAGCCCCAGCATTTT,CASCSGYQPQHF
TRBJ2-2,NA,NA,TRBV18,TGTGCCAGCTCACCACCCGGGACAGTATTGGGGAGGAACGGGGAGCTGTTTTTT,CASSPPGTVLGRNGELFF
TRBJ1-2,TRBD1,NA,TRBV19,TGTGCCAGTAGTACCCGAACAGGGGGCGCCTATGGCTACACCTTC,CASSTRTGGAYGYTF
TRBJ1-6,NA,NA,TRBV19,TGTGCCAGTAGTATAGATCCCCCGAATTCACCCCTCCACTTT,CASSIDPPNSPLHF